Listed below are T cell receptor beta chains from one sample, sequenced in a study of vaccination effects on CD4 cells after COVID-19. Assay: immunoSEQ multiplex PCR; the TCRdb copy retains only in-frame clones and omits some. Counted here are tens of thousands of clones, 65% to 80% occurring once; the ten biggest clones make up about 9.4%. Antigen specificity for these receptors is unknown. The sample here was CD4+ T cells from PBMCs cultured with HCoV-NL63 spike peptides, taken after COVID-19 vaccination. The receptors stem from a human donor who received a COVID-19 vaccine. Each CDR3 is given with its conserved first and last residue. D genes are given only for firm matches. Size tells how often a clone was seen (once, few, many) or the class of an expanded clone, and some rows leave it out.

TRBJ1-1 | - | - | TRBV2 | CASRRFGDWGTEAFF | TGTGCCAGCAGACGGTTTGGGGACTGGGGTACTGAAGCTTTCTTT
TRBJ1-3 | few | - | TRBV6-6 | CASRGGQTGNTIYF | TGTGCCAGCAGGGGAGGACAGACTGGAAACACCATATATTTT
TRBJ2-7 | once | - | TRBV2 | CASSTGSYEQYF | TGTGCCAGCAGTACAGGGTCCTACGAGCAGTACTTC
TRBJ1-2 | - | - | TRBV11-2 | CASSLVGANYGYTF | TGTGCCAGCAGCTTAGTCGGGGCTAACTATGGCTACACCTTC
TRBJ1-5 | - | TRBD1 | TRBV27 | CASSLYTGASQPQHF | TGTGCCAGCAGTTTATATACAGGGGCTAGCCAGCCCCAGCATTTT
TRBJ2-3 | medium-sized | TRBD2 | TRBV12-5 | CASGLSGISTDTQYF | TGTGCTAGTGGACTGAGCGGGATTAGCACAGATACGCAGTATTTT
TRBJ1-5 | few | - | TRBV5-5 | CASSFGPIGDGYSNQPQHF | TGTGCCAGCAGCTTTGGCCCTATTGGGGATGGATATAGCAATCAGCCCCAGCATTTT
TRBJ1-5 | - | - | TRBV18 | CASSFRTPSGDSNQPQHF | TGTGCCAGCTCATTTCGGACTCCCTCTGGGGATAGCAATCAGCCCCAGCATTTT
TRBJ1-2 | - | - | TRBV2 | CASSLTGRDGYTF | TGTGCCAGCAGCCTTACAGGGAGGGATGGCTACACCTTC
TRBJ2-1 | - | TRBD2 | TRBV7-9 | CASSLYRGGGNEQFF | TGTGCCAGCAGCTTATACCGGGGGGGAGGCAATGAGCAGTTCTTC
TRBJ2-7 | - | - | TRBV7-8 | CASSGGTHYEQYF | TGTGCCAGCAGCGGCGGGACTCATTACGAGCAGTACTTC
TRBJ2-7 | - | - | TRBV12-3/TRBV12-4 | CASSPERYEQYF | TGTGCCAGCAGCCCCGAGCGCTACGAGCAGTACTTC
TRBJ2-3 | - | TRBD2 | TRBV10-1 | CASSAVTSGADTQYF | TGCGCCAGCAGTGCTGTGACTAGCGGTGCGGATACGCAGTATTTT
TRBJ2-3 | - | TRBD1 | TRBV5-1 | CASSFGQATADTQYF | TGCGCCAGCAGCTTCGGACAGGCGACGGCAGATACGCAGTATTTT
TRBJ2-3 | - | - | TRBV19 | CASREATTDTQYF | TGTGCCAGTAGAGAAGCGACCACAGATACGCAGTATTTT
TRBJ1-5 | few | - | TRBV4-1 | CASSRVQGDQPQHF | TGCGCCAGCAGCCGGGTCCAGGGAGATCAGCCCCAGCATTTT
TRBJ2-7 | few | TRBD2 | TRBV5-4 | CASSWSAGGLYEQYF | TGTGCCAGCAGTTGGTCAGCGGGGGGGTTATACGAGCAGTACTTC
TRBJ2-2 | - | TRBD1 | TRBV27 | CASSPTGVITGELFF | TGTGCCAGCAGCCCGACAGGGGTTATCACCGGGGAGCTGTTTTTT
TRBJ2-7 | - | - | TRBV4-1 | CASSQEGWSADRAYEQYF | TGCGCCAGCAGCCAAGAGGGGTGGTCAGCGGACCGAGCCTACGAGCAGTACTTC
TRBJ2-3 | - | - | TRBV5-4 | CASSPMPPGDTDTQYF | TGTGCCAGCAGCCCCATGCCTCCCGGGGACACAGATACGCAGTATTTT
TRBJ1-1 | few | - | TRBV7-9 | CASSLEGGTEAFF | TGTGCCAGCAGCTTAGAGGGGGGGACTGAAGCTTTCTTT
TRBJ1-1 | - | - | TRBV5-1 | CASSLESTAGEAFF | TGCGCCAGCAGCTTGGAGTCCACCGCCGGGGAAGCTTTCTTT
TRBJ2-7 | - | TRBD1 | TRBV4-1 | CASSFLGGDQYF | TGCGCCAGCAGCTTCCTAGGGGGCGATCAGTACTTC
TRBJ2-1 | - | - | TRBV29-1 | CSVENRANEQFF | TGCAGCGTTGAGAACAGGGCCAATGAGCAGTTCTTC
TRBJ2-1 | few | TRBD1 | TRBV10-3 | CAISLDRGFDEQFF | TGTGCCATCAGCTTGGACAGGGGGTTTGATGAGCAGTTCTTC
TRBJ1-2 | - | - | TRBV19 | CASSNPGGTIAGYTF | TGTGCCAGTAGTAACCCGGGGGGAACGATTGCTGGCTACACCTTC
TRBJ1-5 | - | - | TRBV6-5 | CASSADSNQPQHF | TGTGCCAGCAGCGCTGACAGCAATCAGCCCCAGCATTTT
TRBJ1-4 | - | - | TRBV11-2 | CASSSPHRVGREKLFF | TGTGCCAGCAGCTCCCCTCACCGGGTTGGAAGAGAAAAACTGTTTTTT
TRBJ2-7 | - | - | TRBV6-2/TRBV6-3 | CASSYSYLGGSSYEQYF | TGTGCCAGCAGTTACTCGTATCTGGGCGGAAGCTCCTACGAGCAGTACTTC
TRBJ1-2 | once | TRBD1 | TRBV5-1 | CASSLATTGGYGYTF | TGCGCCAGCAGCTTGGCGACGACAGGGGGCTATGGCTACACCTTC
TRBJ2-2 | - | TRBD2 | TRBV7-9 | CASSLVSGGPPGELFF | TGTGCCAGCAGCTTAGTGTCGGGAGGCCCACCCGGGGAGCTGTTTTTT
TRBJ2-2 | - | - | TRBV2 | CASRVITGELFF | TGTGCCAGCAGAGTCATCACCGGGGAGCTGTTTTTT
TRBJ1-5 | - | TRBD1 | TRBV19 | CASSKRGGTGDYSGNQPQHF | TGTGCCAGTAGCAAACGAGGGGGGACAGGGGATTACTCGGGCAATCAGCCCCAGCATTTT
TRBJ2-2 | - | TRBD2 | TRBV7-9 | CASSLYSLATHTGELFF | TGTGCCAGCAGCTTATATTCACTAGCGACCCACACCGGGGAGCTGTTTTTT
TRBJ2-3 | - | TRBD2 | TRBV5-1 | CASSILGSGRSGLSTDTQYF | TGCGCCAGCAGCATCCTCGGGAGCGGGAGATCAGGGCTTAGCACAGATACGCAGTATTTT
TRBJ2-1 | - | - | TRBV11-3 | CASSPRWTAEDEQFF | TGTGCCAGCAGCCCCAGGTGGACTGCTGAGGATGAGCAGTTCTTC
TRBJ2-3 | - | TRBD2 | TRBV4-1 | CASSPLAGWGTDTQYF | TGCGCCAGCAGCCCACTAGCGGGATGGGGCACAGATACGCAGTATTTT
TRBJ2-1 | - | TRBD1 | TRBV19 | CASSPPGDRSYNEQFF | TGTGCCAGTAGTCCACCAGGGGACAGGAGCTACAATGAGCAGTTCTTC
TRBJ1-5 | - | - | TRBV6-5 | CASRIGGGGDQPQHF | TGTGCCAGCAGGATTGGGGGGGGAGGGGATCAGCCCCAGCATTTT
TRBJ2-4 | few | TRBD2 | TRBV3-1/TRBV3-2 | CASSQVGTSGKNIQYF | TGTGCCAGCAGCCAAGTTGGGACTAGCGGCAAAAACATTCAGTACTTC
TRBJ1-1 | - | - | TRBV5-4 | CASSLDRRVTNTEAFF | TGTGCCAGCAGCTTGGACAGGAGGGTTACAAACACTGAAGCTTTCTTT
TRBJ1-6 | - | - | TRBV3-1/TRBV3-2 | CASSQESAASSYNSPLHF | TGTGCCAGCAGCCAAGAAAGCGCCGCCAGCTCCTATAATTCACCCCTCCACTTT